This T cell receptor (beta chain) was profiled in a study of technical replicates of blood from a handful of donors. The V gene lost 6 bases and the J gene lost 3 bases, with 12 bases spanning the gap. Germline V gene data show CDR1 as SGHTA and CDR2 as FQGNSA. The CDR3 extends over 13 amino acids. This table comes from immunoSEQ multiplex PCR, and its TCRdb copy is limited to in-frame clones, with some not included. In the table there are tens of thousands of clones, about 94% of which are singletons. J is TRBJ2-7 and V is TRBV7-2; perhaps TRBD2 as D (5 bases). The sample comprised PBMCs. The source of this sequence is a human donor in good health. Some clones in this sample may be carry-over from other donors' samples. CDR3: CASSPGLGYEQYF. CDR3 in DNA: TGTGCCAGCAGTCCAGGACTGGGCTACGAGCAGTACTTC.